What follows is one T cell receptor beta chain and its context. What it binds is unknown. This CDR3 contains 14 residues. Germline V lookup: CDR1 SGHRS, CDR2 YFSETQ. V was cut by 1 base and J by 3 bases, with 7 bases left in between. The sample is drawn from a study of CD8+ T cells in alopecia areata. Extracted RNA was reverse transcribed into cDNA, the sequencing template. Profiling relied on immunoSEQ multiplex PCR, and the TCRdb table lists in-frame clones only, not all of them. The repertoire has 110,000 or so clones, approximately 51% of them found once; the top ten carry under 3.5%. Specified treatment: oral pan-JAK inhibitor, 5-10 mg twice daily. Researchers took lesional scalp punch biopsies and peripheral blood from people who were alopecia areata patients. Study outcomes and limitations: Besides other cells, scalp samples also yield sequences of resident alphabeta T cells from normal skin.

The gene calls are TRBV5-1 and TRBJ2-2; no definite D call. The source material was CD4+ T cells sorted from blood, sampled at week 24, from a patient treated with tofacitinib. This clonotype was sampled from a human donor with alopecia areata. CDR3 region: CASSLSQDTGELFF. CDR3 nucleotide sequence: TGCGCCAGCAGCTTGTCGCAAGACACCGGGGAGCTGTTTTTT.